Presented here are 14 T cell receptor beta chains from one specimen sequenced in a study of T cells after yellow fever vaccination. TCRdb itself ran the 5' RACE reads through MiXCR, one entry per CDR3 protein. The table lists some 16,000 distinct CDR3 sequences, about 4.1% of them singletons, with less than 0.45% in the top ten. This material consisted of PBMCs, either bulk or a sorted T-cell subset (CD4+, CD8+, memory, or dextramer-sorted; not recorded which), taken 15 days after the yellow fever booster vaccination. All receptors derive from a young man who received the YFV17D yellow fever vaccine.

By sample fraction, this clonotype is medium-sized. The V and J genes are TRBV25-1 and TRBJ2-7; TRBD2 is a possible D gene (5 bases). CDR1 and CDR2 (germline): MGHDK, SYGVNS. The CDR3 length is 15 residues. V lost 6 bases and J 0 bases, leaving 15 bases between the germline ends. CDR3 bases: TGTGCCAGCAGGGCAGGAGGAGTTAGCTCCTACGAGCAGTACTTC. It translates to CASRAGGVSSYEQYF.

This clonotype occurred many times. The gene calls are TRBV6-5 and TRBJ2-1; 10 positions agree with TRBD1. The CDR3 covers 15 residues. After removal of 5 bases from V and 4 bases from J, the junction contained 5 bases not matched to a gene. Per germline, CDR1 MNHEY and CDR2 SVGAGI. CDR3 amino acids: CASSTPGQGYNEQFF. Here the CDR3 DNA reads TGTGCCAGCAGTACCCCGGGACAGGGGTACAATGAGCAGTTCTTC.

In regard to this clonotype: This sequence may be a read error, since a much larger clone differs from it by one base. The chain combines TRBV10-3 with TRBJ2-1; maybe TRBD2 (6 bases). Looked up from germline, CDR1 is ENHRY and CDR2 is SYGVKD. The CDR3 has 14 amino acids. V lost 0 bases, J lost 15 bases, and 18 bases lay in between. CDR3 sequence reads: CAISESSIGRMMFF. DNA for the CDR3: TGTGCCATCAGTGAGTCGTCTATCGGGAGAATGATGTTCTTC.

This clonotype was found many times. V usage is TRBV10-3 and J usage is TRBJ2-3, with a possible D match to TRBD2 (5 bases). The CDR3 is 15 residues long. V gave up 3 bases and J gave up 2 bases, with 12 bases separating them. CDR1 and CDR2 from the germline V gene are ENHRY and SYGVKD. The CDR3 nucleotides are TGTGCCATCAGTGACCGGGCGGGCGACACAGATACGCAGTATTTT. Translated: CAISDRAGDTDTQYF.

In this sample, this clonotype turned up many times. The rearrangement joins TRBV13 to TRBJ2-7; TRBD1 might be the D (6 bases). The CDR3 has 14 amino acids. The V gene lost 5 bases and the J gene lost 2 bases, with 13 bases spanning the gap. Germline lookup yields CDR1 PRHDT and CDR2 FYEKMQ (reference sequence). The chain's CDR3 is CASSHGKGAYEQYF. In nucleotides, the CDR3 is TGTGCCAGCAGCCACGGGAAGGGGGCCTACGAGCAGTACTTC.

This clonotype is medium-sized within its sample. This rearrangement joins TRBV3-1 to TRBJ2-7, with D hard to call. From germline, CDR1 is LGHDT and CDR2 YNNKEL (reference sequence). Trimming took 0 bases from V and 3 from J, leaving 12 bases between them. This CDR3 region has 15 residues. CDR3 amino acids: CASSQDRSPGYEQYF. The CDR3 nucleotides are TGTGCCAGCAGCCAAGATCGAAGTCCCGGCTACGAGCAGTACTTC.

This clonotype has a count of ten or more. The V and J genes are TRBV12-3 or TRBV12-4 and TRBJ1-2, with D possibly matching TRBD1 (5 bases). The V gene lost 1 base and the J gene lost 5 bases, with 8 bases spanning the gap. The CDR3 consists of 13 residues. The CDR3 DNA follows: TGTGCCAGCAGTTTAGAGGCAGGGTATGGCTACACCTTC. It yields the protein CASSLEAGYGYTF.

Ten or more counts support this clonotype. The genes are TRBV20-1 and TRBJ2-5; the match to TRBD2 covers 9 bases. This CDR3 region has 15 residues. CDR1 is DFQATT, CDR2 SNEGSKA, per germline (reference sequence). The V gene end was trimmed by 4 bases and the J gene end by 3 bases; junction bases not matched to a gene: 9. DNA for the CDR3: TGCAGTGCTATGGTGAGGAGCGGGAGGAAAGAGACCCAGTACTTC. As protein: CSAMVRSGRKETQYF.

This clonotype occurred many times. This chain links TRBV6-1 with TRBJ2-3; D is unresolved. The CDR3 runs to 13 residues. Per germline, CDR1 MNHNS and CDR2 SASEGT. Deletions cut 7 bases from V and 4 bases from J, with 12 bases between. CDR3 sequence: CASTIPGSDTQYF. The CDR3 nucleotides read TGTGCCAGCACCATACCCGGGTCAGATACGCAGTATTTT.

This clonotype has at least ten counts. J is TRBJ2-1 and V is TRBV6-2 or TRBV6-3; 11 bases match TRBD2. The length of the CDR3 is 20 residues. Germline V gene sequence: CDR1 MNHEY, CDR2 SVGEGT. With V trimmed by 4 bases and J by 1 base, 15 bases remained unmatched. CDR3 protein: CASSFLAGGNRYHSYNEQFF. The CDR3 nucleotides read TGTGCCAGCAGTTTTTTAGCGGGAGGGAATCGTTACCATTCCTACAATGAGCAGTTCTTC.

This clonotype was detected ten times or more. The V and J genes are TRBV7-6 and TRBJ1-2; no clear D. Deletions cut 4 bases from V and 5 bases from J, with 11 bases between. Germline values: CDR1 SGHVS, CDR2 FNYEAQ. The CDR3 sequence is 13 residues long. CDR3 loop: CASSWGEWYGYTF. DNA of the CDR3: TGTGCCAGCAGCTGGGGAGAATGGTATGGCTACACCTTC.

This clonotype came up many times. The V gene is TRBV27, the J gene TRBJ2-1; D not certain. The CDR3 covers 13 residues. The germline V gene has CDR1 MNHEY and CDR2 SMNVEV (reference sequence). Trimming stripped 5 bases from V and 7 bases from J, with 12 bases between. CDR3 sequence reads: CASSRWPPNEQFF. The DNA for the CDR3 is TGTGCCAGCAGTCGCTGGCCCCCAAATGAGCAGTTCTTC.

This clonotype is categorized as medium-sized. This sequence joins TRBV4-2 and TRBJ2-1; 8 bases match TRBD2. The V and J ends lost 0 bases and 4 bases, in that order; junction bases with no gene match: 5. CDR1 and CDR2 from the germline V gene are LGHNA and YNFKEQ. The CDR3 sequence is 16 residues long. The CDR3 region is CASSQEETSEYNEQFF. The CDR3 nucleotides read TGTGCCAGCAGCCAAGAGGAGACTAGCGAATACAATGAGCAGTTCTTC.

V usage is TRBV20-1 and J usage is TRBJ2-1; TRBD1 matches 10 bases. CDR1 DFQATT and CDR2 SNEGSKA come from the germline V gene (reference sequence). CDR3 length: 14 amino acids. The CDR3 sequence: CCARAGQGYNEQFF. The CDR3 coding sequence is TGCTGCGCTAGAGCGGGACAGGGGTACAATGAGCAGTTCTTC.